This TCR beta chain was recorded in a study of blood T cells in healthy people across ages (dated by TCRdb to 2013 to 2016). For the wider study: Template switching captured roughly one uniquely barcoded TCR beta cDNA molecule per two T cells in model experiments. To avoid experimental bias, donors of different ages were distributed randomly across sequencing lanes. Using deep sequencing normalized with unique cDNA molecular identifiers, the study measured how TCR beta repertoire diversity changes with age. The study analyzed two additional independent replicas of 1 million unique cDNA reads from the same blood draw for two donors, one aged 18 to 29 and one aged 80 or older. The donors were split into four age groups: young (average about 16 years), middle-aged (39), aged (approximately 59) and long-lived (more than 80).

Study-level results and caveats: Estimates of total diversity based on one million sequenced T cells were considered lower bounds and underestimates. Observed TCR beta diversity per million T cells fell roughly linearly with age, and a significant reduction was already apparent by age about 38. Observed TCR beta diversity correlated strongly with the percentage of naive T cells measured by flow cytometry. Compared with the aged group, the long-lived group had more naive CD4+ T cells, fewer expanded clones and increased TCR diversity, suggesting age selection. Because profiling used bulk unsorted PBMCs, naive and antigen-experienced compartments could not be compared conclusively. Because donor CMV infection status was unknown, age-related changes in expanded clonotypes were potentially confounded.

In the case of this clonotype: No antigen is known for it. Base qualities are missing; no much larger clone stands one base away.

Donors were 30 to 45 systemically healthy Caucasian individuals from Russia aged roughly 6 to 100 years. Each donor gave around 9.8 milliliters of peripheral blood, collected into EDTA-treated Vacutainer tubes. Ficoll-Paque density-gradient centrifugation was used to isolate PBMCs, with at least 6 million obtained per sample. Trizol reagent was used to extract total RNA from the PBMCs, yielding at least 5 micrograms per sample. For every donor, flow cytometry on a PBMC aliquot measured the percentage of naive CD45RAhigh/CD27high T cells. V is shortened by 4 bases, J by 7 bases, and the region joining them spans 11 bases. The CDR3 numbers 13 residues from cysteine through phenylalanine. Only the CDR3 part of the read is kept: 39 bases, read in frame from the first base. The germline V gene supplies CDR1 SQVTM and CDR2 ANQGSEA. Library prep was done by 5' RACE. TCRdb names Illumina HiSeq 2500 as the instrument used. A second roughly 6 to 11 cycle PCR used a sample-barcoded 5' primer and a J-beta primer mix. Each TCR beta cDNA molecule received a unique molecular identifier from a template-switch 5' adaptor carrying 12 random nucleotides. Each sample yielded at least 2.5 million CDR3-containing paired-end reads. The Mint cDNA synthesis kit, primed by a TRBC-specific oligonucleotide, was used to synthesize first-strand cDNA from all RNA. Following uracil-DNA glycosylase treatment, a first 18-cycle PCR with universal primers M1SS and BC2_uni_R was performed on all cDNA. Turning to the authors' computational methods: Normalization of each sample was performed by random selection of 1 million high-quality reads, each carrying a distinct molecular identifier. Reads sharing molecular identifiers were discarded rather than binned into consensus sequences. MiTCR, set to a Q25 quality threshold and the strictest error-elimination algorithm, was used for CDR3 identification, clonotype clustering and error correction. A nonparametric unseen species model with Euler transformation was used to estimate a lower bound on total TCR beta diversity. TCRdb applied fastp at Q25 and MiXCR to the public reads, then kept only in-frame beta chains. Rows are unified per CDR3 protein, each entry keeping the most common DNA and genes. The V and J calls were not made by the authors but by TCRdb's processing. In this sample the table shows 650,000 or so distinct CDR3 sequences, about 50% of which occur a single time. In total, the top ten clones hold about 14% of the sample.

This receptor was obtained from an elderly woman in good health. The V gene is TRBV29-1 and the J gene is TRBJ1-6; the D segment cannot be called with confidence. Sample: blood. Here is the DNA: TGCAGCGTTGGAGACGGGGTGAATTCACCCCTCCACTTT. It translates to CSVGDGVNSPLHF.